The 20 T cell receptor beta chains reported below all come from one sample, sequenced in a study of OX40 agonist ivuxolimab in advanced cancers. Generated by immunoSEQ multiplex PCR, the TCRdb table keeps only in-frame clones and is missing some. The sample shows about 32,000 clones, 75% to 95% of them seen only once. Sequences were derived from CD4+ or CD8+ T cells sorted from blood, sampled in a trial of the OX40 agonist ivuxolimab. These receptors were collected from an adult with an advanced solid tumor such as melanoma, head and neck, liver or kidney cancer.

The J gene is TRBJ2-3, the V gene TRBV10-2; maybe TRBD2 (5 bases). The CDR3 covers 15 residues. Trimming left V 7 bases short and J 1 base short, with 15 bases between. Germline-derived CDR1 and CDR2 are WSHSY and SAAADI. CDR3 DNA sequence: TGCGCCAGCAACCCCCGGGGTGGGGGCACAGATACGCAGTATTTT. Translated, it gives CASNPRGGGTDTQYF.

The DNA of the CDR3 is TGTGCCAGCAGTGAAGGGGACCTACCTATGGGAGGCTACACCTTC. Amino acid sequence: CASSEGDLPMGGYTF. This chain links TRBV25-1 with TRBJ1-2, with D tentatively TRBD1 (5 bases). The germline gives CDR1 MGHDK, CDR2 SYGVNS. The CDR3 is 15 amino acids. Between the trimmed V and J ends, which lost 2 bases and 8 bases, there was a span of 18 bases.

In DNA, the CDR3 is TGTGCCAGCAGCTCGGACAGGGGCCCGTCCTACAATGAGCAGTTCTTC. This codes for CASSSDRGPSYNEQFF. The chain joins TRBV5-6 to TRBJ2-1; 9 bases map to TRBD1. J lost 1 base, V lost 3 bases, and 5 bases had no gene match. Germline CDR1 SGHDT, CDR2 YYEEEE. The CDR3 covers 16 residues.

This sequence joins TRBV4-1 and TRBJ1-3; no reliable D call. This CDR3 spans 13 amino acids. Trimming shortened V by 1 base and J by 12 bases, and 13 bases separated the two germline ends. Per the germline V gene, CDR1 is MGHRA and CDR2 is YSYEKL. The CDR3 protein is CASSQGPSWGIYF. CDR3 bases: TGCGCCAGCAGCCAAGGTCCCTCTTGGGGCATATATTTT.

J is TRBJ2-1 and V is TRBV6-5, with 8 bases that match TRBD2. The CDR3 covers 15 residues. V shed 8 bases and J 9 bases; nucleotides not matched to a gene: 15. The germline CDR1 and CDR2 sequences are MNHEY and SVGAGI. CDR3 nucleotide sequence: TGTGCCAGCCGAACTCCGGGACTAGTGGACAGTGAGCAGTTCTTC. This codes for CASRTPGLVDSEQFF.

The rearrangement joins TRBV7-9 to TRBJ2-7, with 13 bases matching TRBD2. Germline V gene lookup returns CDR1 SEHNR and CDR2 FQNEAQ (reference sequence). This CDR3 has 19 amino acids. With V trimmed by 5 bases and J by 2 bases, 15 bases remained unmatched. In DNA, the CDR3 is TGTGCCAGCAGCCCCAGCGAAACCGGGACTAGCGGGAACCCCTACGAGCAGTACTTC. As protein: CASSPSETGTSGNPYEQYF.

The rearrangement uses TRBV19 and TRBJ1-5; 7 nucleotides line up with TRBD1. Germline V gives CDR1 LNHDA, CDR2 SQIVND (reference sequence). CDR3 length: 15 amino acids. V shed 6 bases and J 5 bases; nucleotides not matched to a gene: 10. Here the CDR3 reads CASRVDREGYQPQHF. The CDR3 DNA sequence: TGTGCCAGTAGGGTCGACAGGGAAGGTTATCAGCCCCAGCATTTT.

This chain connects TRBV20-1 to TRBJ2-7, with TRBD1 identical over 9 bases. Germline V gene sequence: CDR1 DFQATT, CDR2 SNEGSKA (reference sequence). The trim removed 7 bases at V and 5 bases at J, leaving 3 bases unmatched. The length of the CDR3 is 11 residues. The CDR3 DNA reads TGCAGTGGGGACAGGGTGAACGAGCAGTACTTC. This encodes CSGDRVNEQYF.

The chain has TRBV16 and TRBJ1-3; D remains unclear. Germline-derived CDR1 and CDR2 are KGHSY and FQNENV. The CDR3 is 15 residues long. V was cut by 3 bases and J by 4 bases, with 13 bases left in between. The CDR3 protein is CASSHDGSSGNTIYF. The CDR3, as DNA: TGTGCCAGCAGCCACGATGGGTCTTCCGGAAACACCATATATTTT.

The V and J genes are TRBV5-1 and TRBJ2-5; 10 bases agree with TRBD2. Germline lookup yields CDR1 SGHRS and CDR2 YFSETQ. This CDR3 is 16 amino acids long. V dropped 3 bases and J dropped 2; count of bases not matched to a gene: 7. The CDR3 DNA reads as TGCGCCAGCAGCTACCTAGCGGGGGAATTACAAGAGACCCAGTACTTC. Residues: CASSYLAGELQETQYF.

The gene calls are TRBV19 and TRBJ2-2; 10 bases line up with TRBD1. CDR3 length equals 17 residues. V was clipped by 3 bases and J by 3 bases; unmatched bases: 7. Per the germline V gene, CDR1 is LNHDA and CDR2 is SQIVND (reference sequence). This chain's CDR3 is CASSISWDRGYTGELFF. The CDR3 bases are TGTGCCAGTAGTATCTCGTGGGACAGGGGCTACACCGGGGAGCTGTTTTTT.

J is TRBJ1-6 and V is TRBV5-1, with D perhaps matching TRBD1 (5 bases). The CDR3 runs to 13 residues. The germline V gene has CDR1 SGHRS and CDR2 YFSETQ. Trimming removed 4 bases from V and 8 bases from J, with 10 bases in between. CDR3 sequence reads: CASSPGGDSPLHF. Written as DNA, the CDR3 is TGCGCCAGCAGCCCTGGGGGGGATTCACCCCTCCACTTT.

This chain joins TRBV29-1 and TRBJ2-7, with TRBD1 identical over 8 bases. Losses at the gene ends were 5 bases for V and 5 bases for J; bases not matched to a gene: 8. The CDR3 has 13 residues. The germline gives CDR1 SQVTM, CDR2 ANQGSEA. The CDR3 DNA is TGCAGCGTTCAGGACAGGGAGTTCCACGAGCAGTACTTC. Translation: CSVQDREFHEQYF.

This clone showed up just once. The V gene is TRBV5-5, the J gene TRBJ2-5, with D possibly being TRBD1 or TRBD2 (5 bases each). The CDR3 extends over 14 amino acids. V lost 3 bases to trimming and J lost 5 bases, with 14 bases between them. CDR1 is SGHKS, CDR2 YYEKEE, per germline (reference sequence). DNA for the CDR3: TGTGCCAGCAGCTCAGGAAACTGGGGGGAGACCCAGTACTTC. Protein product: CASSSGNWGETQYF.

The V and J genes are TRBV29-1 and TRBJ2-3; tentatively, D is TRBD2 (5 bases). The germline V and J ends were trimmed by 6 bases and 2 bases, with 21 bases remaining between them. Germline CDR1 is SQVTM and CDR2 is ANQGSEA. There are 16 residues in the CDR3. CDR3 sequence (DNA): TGCAGCGTGGACCTTAGGGCTCTCGGGAACACAGATACGCAGTATTTT. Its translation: CSVDLRALGNTDTQYF.

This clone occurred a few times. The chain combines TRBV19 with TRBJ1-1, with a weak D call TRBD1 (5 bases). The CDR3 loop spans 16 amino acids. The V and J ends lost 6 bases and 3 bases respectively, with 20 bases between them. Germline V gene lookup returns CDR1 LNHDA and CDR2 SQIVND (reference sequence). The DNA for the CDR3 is TGTGCCAGTAGCTGGGGGACGCCGGGTCCCGACACTGAAGCTTTCTTT. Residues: CASSWGTPGPDTEAFF. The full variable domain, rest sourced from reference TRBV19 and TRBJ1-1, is DGGITQSPKYLFRKEGQNVTLSCEQNLNHDAMYWYRQDPGQGLRLIYYSQIVNDFQKGDIAEGYSVSREKKESFPLTVTSAQKNPTAFYLCASSWGTPGPDTEAFFGQGTRLTVV.

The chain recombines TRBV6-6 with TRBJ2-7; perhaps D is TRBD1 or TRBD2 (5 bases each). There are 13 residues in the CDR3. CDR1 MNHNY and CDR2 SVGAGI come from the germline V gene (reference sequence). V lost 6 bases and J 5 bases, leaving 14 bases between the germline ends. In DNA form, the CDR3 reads TGTGCCAGCAGCCTGGGGACGAAGAACGAGCAGTACGTC. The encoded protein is CASSLGTKNEQYV.

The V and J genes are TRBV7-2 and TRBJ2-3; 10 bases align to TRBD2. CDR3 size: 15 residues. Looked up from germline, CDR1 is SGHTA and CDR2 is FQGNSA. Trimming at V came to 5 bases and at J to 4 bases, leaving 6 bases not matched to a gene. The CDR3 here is CASSATSGNADTQYF. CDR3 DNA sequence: TGTGCCAGCAGCGCAACTAGCGGGAATGCAGATACGCAGTATTTT.

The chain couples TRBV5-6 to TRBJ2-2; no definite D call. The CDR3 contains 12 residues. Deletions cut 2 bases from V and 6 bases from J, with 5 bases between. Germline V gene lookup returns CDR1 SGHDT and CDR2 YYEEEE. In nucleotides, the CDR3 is TGTGCCAGCAGCTTAGGTGCCGGGGAGCTGTTTTTT. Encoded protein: CASSLGAGELFF.

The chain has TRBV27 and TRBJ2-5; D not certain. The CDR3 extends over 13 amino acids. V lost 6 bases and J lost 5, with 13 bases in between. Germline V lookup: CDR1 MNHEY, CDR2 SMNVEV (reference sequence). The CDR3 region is CASRADAWETQYF. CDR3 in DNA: TGTGCCAGCAGGGCCGACGCATGGGAGACCCAGTACTTC.